This T cell receptor beta chain is from a study of blood T cells in healthy people across ages. Findings and caveats of the study: Researchers report that TCR beta diversity correlated strongly with naive T cell percentage. Per million T cells, TCR beta diversity dropped about linearly as age rose.

Healthy individuals of Caucasian origin from Russia, aged roughly 6 to 90, served as donors. Combining a sample-barcoded 5' primer with a J-beta primer mix, a second PCR ran for about 7 to 11 cycles. The template-switch adaptor, which had 12 random nucleotides, put a tag on each cDNA molecule. MiXCR, run by TCRdb on the 5' RACE reads, gives a single entry per CDR3 protein. The table includes fewer than 2,000,000 distinct CDR3 sequences, 30% to 40% detected once. Losses at the gene ends were 2 bases for V and 4 bases for J; bases not matched to a gene: 5. Germline V gives CDR1 SGHTA, CDR2 FQGNSA. There are 15 residues in the CDR3. Notes on this clonotype: Its target is unknown.

This TCR was recovered from a woman aged 25 to 39 in good health. The chain employs TRBV7-2 and TRBJ2-3; 8 bases fit TRBD1. The sample taken for sequencing was blood. CDR3 residues: CASSLQGAVSDTQYF. In DNA, the CDR3 is TGTGCCAGCAGCTTACAGGGGGCAGTATCAGATACGCAGTATTTT.